This T cell receptor beta chain was captured by sequencing in a study of blood T cell repertoires in COVID-19. Background on the study: COVID-19 samples, acute and convalescent, were from the United States, Italy and Spain. PBMCs, B-cell-depleted T cells, or T cells provided the cDNA or gDNA that made up the material.

CDR3 length: 12 amino acids. Per the germline V gene, CDR1 is SQVTM and CDR2 is ANQGSEA. The V gene lost 2 bases and the J gene lost 5 bases, with 9 bases spanning the gap. Original methodology: Estimation of nucleated cell counts relied on the amplification of reference gene primers. Measured with immunoSEQ multiplex PCR; TCRdb has only the in-frame clones, and not every one. Clonal size and the V and J genes are those of that table, whereas D and trimming came from the DNA. Here the sample spans 60,000 to 80,000 clones, around 84% being singletons. The chain carries TRBV29-1 and TRBJ2-5; tentatively, D is TRBD2 (6 bases). The specimen sequenced was peripheral blood. This sequence originates from a man between 70 and 80 years old with acute or convalescent COVID-19. CDR3 in DNA: TGCAGCGTTGAACGGGGGAGTGAGACCCAGTACTTC. Translation: CSVERGSETQYF.